A single sample gave rise to the 18 T cell receptor beta chains below, sequenced in a study of blood T cell repertoires in COVID-19. Profiling relied on immunoSEQ multiplex PCR, and the TCRdb table lists in-frame clones only, not all of them. The data contain 280,000 or so clones, approximately 85% of them singletons. The sequencing sample was made of PBMCs or T cells enriched from blood (not recorded which). The source of these receptors is a man under 40 who had recovered from COVID-19.

The chain carries TRBV9 and TRBJ2-1; TRBD2 agrees at 8 bases. This CDR3 region has 18 residues. Per the germline V gene, CDR1 is SGDLS and CDR2 is YYNGEE. V gave up 0 bases and J gave up 2 bases; unmatched junction bases: 10. The CDR3: CASSVAGWGRGAYNEQFF. CDR3 DNA: TGTGCCAGCAGCGTAGCTGGCTGGGGGCGGGGGGCCTACAATGAGCAGTTCTTC. Combining the CDR3 with reference TRBV9 and TRBJ2-1 gives the whole variable domain DSGVTQTPKHLITATGQRVTLRCSPRSGDLSVYWYQQSLDQGLQFLIQYYNGEERAKGNILERFSAQQFPDLHSELNLSSLELGDSALYFCASSVAGWGRGAYNEQFFGPGTRLTVL.

This chain uses TRBV6-5 with TRBJ1-6, with TRBD1 identical over 7 bases. In germline, CDR1 is MNHEY, CDR2 SVGAGI. V was clipped by 2 bases and J by 7 bases; unmatched bases: 2. The CDR3 extends over 14 amino acids. The CDR3 DNA sequence: TGTGCCAGCAGTTACGACAGGGAAAATTCACCCCTCCACTTT. This translates into CASSYDRENSPLHF.

The chain couples TRBV27 to TRBJ1-5; 7 positions match TRBD1. Looked up from germline, CDR1 is MNHEY and CDR2 is SMNVEV (reference sequence). CDR3 size: 15 residues. The V and J ends lost 5 bases and 0 bases, in that order; junction bases with no gene match: 4. Here the CDR3 DNA reads TGTGCCAGCAGTCCAAGGGGGCTTAGCAATCAGCCCCAGCATTTT. As protein: CASSPRGLSNQPQHF.

The chain carries TRBV5-1 and TRBJ1-5; D might be TRBD1 (6 bases). The CDR3 loop spans 13 amino acids. Trimming cost V 0 bases and J 7 bases, with 8 bases left between them. CDR1 and CDR2 (germline): SGHRS, YFSETQ. This CDR3 is CASSLVRGQPQHF. CDR3 nucleotides: TGCGCCAGCAGCTTGGTCAGGGGCCAGCCCCAGCATTTT.

The chain recombines TRBV20-1 with TRBJ2-7; maybe TRBD2 (5 bases). V lost 3 bases, J lost 4 bases, and 10 bases lay in between. CDR3 size: 12 residues. Germline CDR1 is DFQATT and CDR2 is SNEGSKA (reference sequence). The CDR3 region is CSASPTGYEQYF. The CDR3 coding sequence is TGCAGTGCTAGTCCGACGGGATACGAGCAGTACTTC.

This clone was counted a single time. This sequence joins TRBV6-5 and TRBJ2-3; 7 bases align to TRBD1. Germline V gene data show CDR1 as MNHEY and CDR2 as SVGAGI. The length of the CDR3 is 15 residues. With 5 bases clipped from V and 4 bases from J, the junction kept 9 bases outside the gene matches. CDR3 region: CASSLLGQSADTQYF. The CDR3 nucleotides are TGTGCCAGCAGTCTGCTGGGACAGAGTGCAGATACGCAGTATTTT.

This chain links TRBV5-5 with TRBJ1-2; D gene ambiguous. The V gene lost 0 bases and the J gene lost 0 bases, with 3 bases spanning the gap. Germline CDR1 SGHKS, CDR2 YYEKEE (reference sequence). This CDR3 comprises 13 residues. CDR3 sequence (DNA): TGTGCCAGCAGCTTGGAGCCTAACTATGGCTACACCTTC. Its protein product is CASSLEPNYGYTF.

This chain connects TRBV10-3 to TRBJ1-3; tentatively, D is TRBD1 (6 bases). The CDR3 is 15 amino acids. Germline CDR1 reads ENHRY; CDR2 reads SYGVKD. V dropped 5 bases and J dropped 0 bases, with 11 bases sitting between them. The chain's CDR3 is CAISRDTFSGNTIYF. The DNA of the CDR3 is TGTGCCATCAGTAGGGACACATTCTCTGGAAACACCATATATTTT.

This chain connects TRBV7-5 to TRBJ2-7; the table's D call, TRBD2, was not checked against the DNA. TRBV7-5 constitutes a pseudogene. This CDR3 region has 17 residues. In DNA form, the CDR3 reads TGTGCCAGAAGCGCCGAACTAGCGGGGGGCGGCAACTACGAGCAGTACTTC. Translating gives CARSAELAGGGNYEQYF.

CDR3 DNA: TGTGCCAGCAGTCCGACACCCCAGAGCTCCTACAATGAGCAGTTCTTC. It encodes CASSPTPQSSYNEQFF. The V gene is TRBV11-2, the J gene TRBJ2-1, with D unclear. The V gene lost 6 bases and the J gene lost 0 bases, with 15 bases spanning the gap. Germline CDR1 and CDR2: SGHAT and FQNNGV. This CDR3 comprises 16 residues.

This clone is a singleton in its sample. The chain links TRBV30 to TRBJ1-2; 7 nucleotides align to TRBD1. Per germline, CDR1 GTSNPN and CDR2 SVGIG (reference sequence). After removal of 8 bases from V and 1 base from J, the junction contained 4 bases not matched to a gene. The CDR3 loop spans 12 amino acids. CDR3 sequence reads: CARRDSNYGYTF. The DNA of the CDR3 is TGTGCCCGTCGGGACAGTAACTATGGCTACACCTTC. Supplemented by reference TRBV30 and TRBJ1-2, the full variable domain reads SQTIHQWPATLVQPVGSPLSLECTVEGTSNPNLYWYRQAAGRGLQLLFYSVGIGQISSEVPQNLSASRPQDRQFILSSKKLLLSDSGFYLCARRDSNYGYTFGSGTRLTVV.

This sequence joins TRBV27 and TRBJ2-1, with D tentatively TRBD2 (5 bases). Trimming stripped 2 bases from V and 7 bases from J, with 15 bases between. Per the germline V gene, CDR1 is MNHEY and CDR2 is SMNVEV (reference sequence). The CDR3 length is 15 residues. The CDR3 reads CASSLKDSPGNEQFF. The CDR3, as DNA: TGTGCCAGCAGTTTAAAAGATTCCCCGGGGAATGAGCAGTTCTTC.

The chain employs TRBV5-4 and TRBJ2-7; TRBD1 is a possible D gene (5 bases). Trimming removed 4 bases at V and 3 bases at J, with 8 bases between. Germline-derived CDR1 and CDR2 are SGHNT and YYREEE (reference sequence). CDR3 length equals 12 residues. CDR3 coding DNA: TGTGCCAGCAGCCAGGGCAACTACGAGCAGTACTTC. Its protein is CASSQGNYEQYF.

V gene TRBV11-2 combines with J gene TRBJ2-1; 8 bases fit TRBD2. The V segment lost 2 bases and the J segment 12 bases; nucleotides outside the gene matches: 15. This CDR3 is 16 amino acids long. CDR1 and CDR2 from the germline V gene are SGHAT and FQNNGV. The chain's CDR3 is CASSLNGAGGPFGQFF. CDR3 nucleotides: TGTGCCAGCAGCTTAAATGGGGCGGGGGGACCCTTCGGGCAGTTCTTC. Complete variable domain (other parts from reference TRBV11-2 and TRBJ2-1): EAGVAQSPRYKIIEKRQSVAFWCNPISGHATLYWYQQILGQGPKLLIQFQNNGVVDDSQLPKDRFSAERLKGVDSTLKIQPAKLEDSAVYLCASSLNGAGGPFGQFFGPGTRLTVL.

This rearrangement joins TRBV9 to TRBJ2-7, with D possibly being TRBD1 (6 bases). V lost 0 bases and J 5 bases, leaving 15 bases between the germline ends. CDR3 length: 15 amino acids. The germline CDR1 and CDR2 sequences are SGDLS and YYNGEE. CDR3 sequence reads: CASSVALAGVHEQYF. For the CDR3, the DNA is TGTGCCAGCAGCGTAGCGTTGGCAGGGGTCCACGAGCAGTACTTC.

This clone was detected only once. CDR3 in DNA: TGTGCCAGCAGCTTAGATAGGCAGGGGTCATCCTACGAGCAGTACTTC. This gives the protein CASSLDRQGSSYEQYF. The chain uses TRBV7-9 and TRBJ2-7; possible D gene TRBD1, 6 bases. Germline assignment: CDR1 SEHNR and CDR2 FQNEAQ (reference sequence). The CDR3 extends over 16 amino acids. Deletions cut 1 base from V and 1 base from J, with 14 bases between.

The chain uses TRBV23-1 and TRBJ1-2; D unresolved. TRBV23-1 is classed as an ORF, of uncertain function. V dropped 8 bases and J dropped 5 bases, with 12 bases sitting between them. The CDR3 has 12 residues. CDR3 region: CASPTPGYGYTF. CDR3 nucleotides: TGCGCCAGCCCCACGCCCGGGTATGGCTACACCTTC.

The chain employs TRBV5-1 and TRBJ1-1; TRBD1 agrees at 9 bases. The J segment lost 4 bases and the V segment lost 4 bases, leaving 11 bases of the junction unmatched. The CDR3 covers 16 residues. CDR1 is SGHRS, CDR2 YFSETQ, per germline. The CDR3 reads CASSPGTGKRGTEAFF. Here the CDR3 DNA reads TGCGCCAGCAGCCCGGGGACAGGGAAGAGGGGCACTGAAGCTTTCTTT. Supplemented by reference TRBV5-1 and TRBJ1-1, the full variable domain reads KAGVTQTPRYLIKTRGQQVTLSCSPISGHRSVSWYQQTPGQGLQFLFEYFSETQRNKGNFPGRFSGRQFSNSRSEMNVSTLELGDSALYLCASSPGTGKRGTEAFFGQGTRLTVV.